These 31 T cell receptor beta chains share one sample of origin, sequenced in a study of breast tumors, draining lymph nodes, adjacent tissues. TCRdb fed the multiplex PCR reads into MiXCR, producing one record per CDR3 protein. The data contain several thousand distinct CDR3 sequences, 35% to 55% of them singletons. Sequenced input: tumor-adjacent breast tissue. These receptor sequences come from a female donor with breast cancer. Some clones in this sample may be carry-over from other donors' samples.

This chain connects TRBV10-3 to TRBJ1-6; D is unclear. Per the germline V gene, CDR1 is ENHRY and CDR2 is SYGVKD. V lost 0 bases, J lost 7 bases, and 10 bases lay in between. This CDR3 has 15 amino acids. DNA for the CDR3: TGTGCCATCAGTGAGTCGACTCGCCCAAATTCACCCCTCCACTTT. It codes for CAISESTRPNSPLHF.

For the CDR3, the DNA is TGCGCCAGCAGCTTGGACATCCGCGAGCAGTACTTC. Translated: CASSLDIREQYF. The chain is built from TRBV5-1 and TRBJ2-7; D gene uncertain. Germline CDR1 SGHRS, CDR2 YFSETQ. V lost 0 bases and J 6 bases, leaving 7 bases between the germline ends. The CDR3 spans 12 residues.

The chain couples TRBV6-1 to TRBJ2-7; no clear D gene. This CDR3 has 13 amino acids. Per the germline V gene, CDR1 is MNHNS and CDR2 is SASEGT. With 3 bases removed from V and 9 bases from J, the gap between germline ends came to 15 bases. The CDR3, as DNA: TGTGCCAGCAGTGAGGCCACCCAGGTGTCGCAGTACTTC. This gives the protein CASSEATQVSQYF.

This clonotype is deemed medium-sized. The chain joins TRBV5-8 to TRBJ2-7; 7 bases map to TRBD2. J was trimmed by 3 bases and V by 1 base; bases with no gene match: 7. There are 15 residues in the CDR3. Germline values: CDR1 SGHTS, CDR2 YDEGEE. CDR3 in DNA: TGTGCCAGCAGCTTGCCTAGCGGTGGACTCTACGAGCAGTACTTC. Its translation: CASSLPSGGLYEQYF.

This clonotype is medium-sized in the sample. This chain connects TRBV2 to TRBJ1-2, with a possible D match to TRBD1 (5 bases). Germline CDR1 reads SNHLY; CDR2 reads FYNNEI. V lost 1 base and J 2 bases, leaving 8 bases between the germline ends. The CDR3 totals 14 residues. This CDR3 is CASSEGTQNYGYTF. For the CDR3, the DNA is TGTGCCAGCAGTGAAGGGACACAGAACTATGGCTACACCTTC.

This clonotype is deemed medium-sized. The rearrangement links TRBV24-1 to TRBJ2-1, with D unclear. The V gene lost 2 bases and the J gene lost 15 bases, with 10 bases spanning the gap. CDR3 length: 11 amino acids. The germline gives CDR1 KGHDR, CDR2 SFDVKD. CDR3 sequence: CATSDSTSWFF. For the CDR3, the DNA is TGTGCCACCAGTGATTCGACGTCATGGTTCTTC.

This chain joins TRBV10-3 and TRBJ2-7; D not resolved. The CDR3 has 13 residues. CDR1 is ENHRY, CDR2 SYGVKD, per germline. The germline V and J ends were trimmed by 8 bases and 3 bases, with 14 bases remaining between them. DNA for the CDR3: TGTGCCATCGCACCAGGAAATCACTACGAGCAGTACTTC. Protein product: CAIAPGNHYEQYF.

This chain links TRBV7-9 with TRBJ2-3; D call uncertain. This CDR3 region has 15 residues. Trimming shortened V by 5 bases and J by 0 bases, and 12 bases separated the two germline ends. CDR1 is SEHNR, CDR2 FQNEAQ, per germline (reference sequence). The CDR3 loop reads CASSQPKGSTDTQYF. CDR3 sequence (DNA): TGTGCCAGCAGCCAACCTAAGGGCAGCACAGATACGCAGTATTTT.

This clonotype is deemed medium-sized. This chain links TRBV12-3 or TRBV12-4 with TRBJ2-7; D is unclear. V lost 5 bases and J 6 bases, leaving 8 bases between the germline ends. This CDR3 region has 11 residues. CDR3 in DNA: TGTGCCAGCAGTCACCTTGCCGAGCAGTACTTC. Protein: CASSHLAEQYF.

In its sample, this clonotype was seen many times. The chain joins TRBV20-1 to TRBJ2-1; the match to TRBD2 covers 12 bases. The CDR3 totals 14 residues. Germline CDR1 and CDR2: DFQATT and SNEGSKA (reference sequence). Germline trimming cut 6 bases from V and 4 bases from J; bases unmatched to any gene: 4. The chain's CDR3 is CSAWTSGVYNEQFF. In DNA, the CDR3 is TGCAGTGCCTGGACTAGCGGGGTTTACAATGAGCAGTTCTTC.

Many counts were recorded for this clonotype. V usage is TRBV5-5 and J usage is TRBJ2-1; maybe TRBD2 (7 bases). CDR3 size: 13 residues. Germline V lookup: CDR1 SGHKS, CDR2 YYEKEE (reference sequence). The V and J ends lost 0 bases and 8 bases respectively, with 9 bases between them. The CDR3 sequence is CASSLGGGDEQFF. CDR3 DNA: TGTGCCAGCAGCTTGGGGGGGGGCGATGAGCAGTTCTTC.

The rearrangement links TRBV11-3 to TRBJ2-7; 8 positions agree with TRBD2. This CDR3 region has 14 residues. CDR1 and CDR2 (germline): SGHNT, YENEEA. V dropped 7 bases and J dropped 0; count of bases not matched to a gene: 5. Here the CDR3 DNA reads TGTGCCAGCAAGTCCGGGACTAGCTCCTACGAGCAGTACTTC. This sequence encodes CASKSGTSSYEQYF.

V is TRBV12-3 or TRBV12-4 and J is TRBJ1-1, with D perhaps TRBD1 (5 bases). The V end was cut by 2 bases, the J end by 3 bases, with 7 bases between. This CDR3 is built from 13 residues. In DNA form, the CDR3 reads TGTGCCAGCAGTTTACGACAGTACACTGAAGCTTTCTTT. This gives the protein CASSLRQYTEAFF.

The chain couples TRBV7-8 to TRBJ1-5; 10 bases line up with TRBD1. The V and J ends lost 0 bases and 3 bases, in that order; junction bases with no gene match: 11. CDR3 length equals 19 residues. CDR1 SGHVS and CDR2 FQNEAQ come from the germline V gene. The CDR3 nucleotides are TGTGCCAGCAGCTTAGCGAGTCGAGGGACAGGGGTCTTCAATCAGCCCCAGCATTTT. Amino acids: CASSLASRGTGVFNQPQHF. The whole variable domain, filled in from reference TRBV7-8 and TRBJ1-5, reads GAGVSQSPRYKVAKRGQDVALRCDPISGHVSLFWYQQALGQGPEFLTYFQNEAQLDKSGLPSDRFFAERPEGSVSTLKIQRTQQEDSAVYLCASSLASRGTGVFNQPQHFGDGTRLSIL.

This clonotype was counted many times. The V call is TRBV5-1, the J call TRBJ2-2; D remains ambiguous. With 3 bases removed from V and 5 bases from J, the gap between germline ends came to 11 bases. This CDR3 is 14 amino acids long. Per germline, CDR1 SGHRS and CDR2 YFSETQ. For the CDR3, the DNA is TGCGCCAGCAGCTCGTCGGATACGACCGGGGAGCTGTTTTTT. It translates to CASSSSDTTGELFF.

This rearrangement joins TRBV6-4 to TRBJ2-2; D call uncertain. CDR1 and CDR2 (germline): MRHNA, SNTAGT. The V end was cut by 0 bases, the J end by 4 bases, with 9 bases between. This CDR3 comprises 15 residues. CDR3 nucleotides: TGTGCCAGCAGTGACTCGGGCCCTTCCACCGGGGAGCTGTTTTTT. Translated, it gives CASSDSGPSTGELFF.

In its sample, this clonotype ranks as medium-sized. The J gene is TRBJ1-3, the V gene TRBV9, with TRBD1 matching over 10 bases. Germline V CDR1 and CDR2: SGDLS, YYNGEE. V trimming: 3 bases; J trimming: 2 bases; junction bases outside the gene matches: 2. The CDR3 loop spans 15 amino acids. CDR3 in amino acids: CASSDGQGAGNTIYF. The CDR3 DNA sequence: TGTGCCAGCAGCGATGGACAGGGGGCTGGAAACACCATATATTTT.

The chain has TRBV6-2 or TRBV6-3 and TRBJ2-3; 11 nucleotides align to TRBD2. Germline loops: CDR1 MNHEY, CDR2 SVGEGT. V dropped 0 bases and J dropped 5; count of bases not matched to a gene: 7. The CDR3 consists of 17 residues. As DNA, the CDR3 is TGTGCCAGCAGTTACTCCGTCCTGGGACTAGCGGAAGATACGCAGTATTTT. Its translation is CASSYSVLGLAEDTQYF.

This clonotype showed up many times. This may be a read error: a much more frequent sequence differs by one nucleotide. The V and J genes are TRBV29-1 and TRBJ2-5, with 11 bases that match TRBD2. The CDR3 consists of 14 residues. Germline lookup yields CDR1 SQVTM and CDR2 ANQGSEA. The CDR3 reads CGVETSGNVETQYF. Written as DNA, the CDR3 is TGCGGCGTAGAGACTAGCGGGAATGTGGAGACCCAGTACTTC.

Relative to its sample, this clonotype is medium-sized. The CDR3 DNA reads as TGTGCCACCACGGCGCTGGGGGGGTACAATGAGCAGTTCTTC. Translated, it gives CATTALGGYNEQFF. This chain uses TRBV6-6 with TRBJ2-1, with 7 positions matching TRBD2. CDR3 length equals 14 residues. CDR1 and CDR2 from the germline V gene are MNHNY and SVGAGI (reference sequence). V trimming: 10 bases; J trimming: 4 bases; junction bases outside the gene matches: 10.

This clonotype is medium-sized within its sample. The chain is built from TRBV5-1 and TRBJ1-2, with D uncertain. There are 12 residues in the CDR3. V was trimmed by 4 bases and J by 3 bases, leaving 7 bases between them. Per the germline V gene, CDR1 is SGHRS and CDR2 is YFSETQ. CDR3: CASSPSDYGYTF. The CDR3 DNA reads TGCGCCAGCAGCCCCTCAGACTATGGCTACACCTTC.

This clonotype came up once. J is TRBJ2-2 and V is TRBV29-1, with D possibly being TRBD1 (6 bases). V shed 7 bases and J shed 0 bases, with 9 bases lying between them. This CDR3 comprises 13 residues. From germline, CDR1 is SQVTM and CDR2 ANQGSEA. CDR3 sequence reads: CSGRTANTGELFF. CDR3 nucleotide sequence: TGCAGCGGGAGGACAGCGAACACCGGGGAGCTGTTTTTT.

V gene TRBV20-1 combines with J gene TRBJ2-5, with D unresolved. The CDR3 has 13 residues. V lost 1 base and J 5 bases, leaving 11 bases between the germline ends. From germline, CDR1 is DFQATT and CDR2 SNEGSKA (reference sequence). CDR3 region: CSARVLPRETQYF. CDR3 DNA sequence: TGCAGTGCTAGAGTCCTCCCCCGGGAGACCCAGTACTTC.

The rearrangement joins TRBV7-6 to TRBJ1-1; weak D call: TRBD1 (6 bases). Germline V gives CDR1 SGHVS, CDR2 FNYEAQ. The germline V and J ends were trimmed by 4 bases and 6 bases, with 18 bases remaining between them. The CDR3 is 15 residues long. CDR3 sequence reads: CASSYSTGGDAEAFF. In DNA, the CDR3 is TGTGCCAGCAGCTATTCGACAGGAGGCGACGCTGAAGCTTTCTTT.

Worth noting for this clonotype: Mismatch with germline at one junction end may stem from a read error. This chain links TRBV20-1 with TRBJ2-1; 9 bases agree with TRBD1. Looked up from germline, CDR1 is DFQATT and CDR2 is SNEGSKA (reference sequence). This CDR3 spans 14 amino acids. The CDR3 spells CSAASGTGYNEQFF. Written as DNA, the CDR3 is TGTAGTGCTGCCTCCGGGACAGGGTACAATGAGCAGTTCTTC.

This clonotype is medium-sized (0.01 to 0.1%) within its sample. CDR3 protein: CSALRDRSTDTQYF. CDR3 DNA: TGCAGCGCCCTCCGCGACAGAAGCACAGATACGCAGTATTTT. The chain is built from TRBV29-1 and TRBJ2-3; D perhaps matches TRBD1 (5 bases). Germline values: CDR1 SQVTM, CDR2 ANQGSEA. The CDR3 is 14 amino acids. The V end was cut by 7 bases, the J end by 0 bases, with 14 bases between.

This clonotype was observed at least ten times. A read error may account for a junction end that differs from germline. The chain uses TRBV5-4 and TRBJ2-3; 16 nucleotides align to TRBD2. The germline gives CDR1 SGHNT, CDR2 YYREEE (reference sequence). This CDR3 spans 13 amino acids. The CDR3 nucleotides read TGTGCCAGCAGCTTCGAGGGGACTAGCGGGAGGGTATTT. Translated, it gives CASSFEGTSGRVF.

The CDR3 region has the DNA TGCAGCACCCGACTAGCGGGAGGGGGAAATGAGCAGTTCTTC. Translated: CSTRLAGGGNEQFF. The chain employs TRBV29-1 and TRBJ2-1; 14 nucleotides align to TRBD2. The J segment lost 7 bases and the V segment lost 8 bases, leaving 7 bases of the junction unmatched. Germline assignment: CDR1 SQVTM and CDR2 ANQGSEA. This CDR3 contains 14 residues.

On this clonotype: Germline is not matched at one junction end, which may reflect a read error. The rearrangement links TRBV24-1 to TRBJ1-5, with no clear D. This CDR3 comprises 14 residues. Germline assignment: CDR1 KGHDR and CDR2 SFDVKD. CDR3: CATSDSYSNQPRHF. Here the CDR3 DNA reads TGTGCCACCTCAGATTCCTATAGCAATCAGCCCCGGCATTTT.

CDR3 protein: CASSFYGGATGGELFF. The CDR3 nucleotides read TGTGCCAGCAGCTTTTACGGAGGGGCCACGGGCGGGGAGCTGTTTTTT. This chain joins TRBV5-5 and TRBJ2-2; D might be TRBD2 (6 bases). The CDR3 consists of 16 residues. Germline V gene data show CDR1 as SGHKS and CDR2 as YYEKEE (reference sequence). V gave up 2 bases and J gave up 7 bases, with 18 bases separating them.

This clonotype was seen ten or more times. The chain carries TRBV5-8 and TRBJ2-7; D is uncertain. The CDR3 is 12 residues long. CDR1 is SGHTS and CDR2 is YDEGEE in the germline V gene. V lost 3 bases, J lost 4 bases, and 8 bases lay in between. CDR3 in amino acids: CASSSHRYEQYF. In DNA, the CDR3 is TGTGCCAGCAGCTCCCATAGATACGAGCAGTACTTC.